The rows below give T cell receptor beta chains drawn from one sample of a study of tumor-infiltrating lymphocytes in primary liver carcinoma. TCRdb ran MiXCR on the multiplex PCR reads and lists one entry per CDR3 protein. The sample consists of approximately 330,000 distinct CDR3 sequences, around 60% of them appearing once. What was sequenced was peripheral blood. The source is a middle-aged man with primary liver carcinoma and hepatitis B virus infection. Each CDR3 is given with its conserved first and last residue. A D gene is named only where the DNA matches it firmly.

D gene: -; V gene: TRBV14; CDR3 length: 16; CDR3 protein: CASSRLRGGPGVAIYF
D gene: -; V gene: TRBV29-1; CDR3 length: 14; CDR3 protein: CSVDSPRGSYEQYF
D gene: -; V gene: TRBV4-3; CDR3 length: 16; CDR3 protein: CVSSQESLGDYNEQFF
D gene: -; V gene: TRBV18; CDR3 length: 15; CDR3 protein: CASSPPIFLEETQYF
D gene: -; V gene: TRBV10-2; CDR3 length: 15; CDR3 protein: CASSTWTASGNTIYF
D gene: -; V gene: TRBV7-9; CDR3 length: 14; CDR3 protein: CASSLSGISYEQYF
D gene: -; V gene: TRBV11-3; CDR3 length: 12; CDR3 protein: CTSSLNTSGIVF
D gene: -; V gene: TRBV29-1; CDR3 length: 11; CDR3 protein: CSVDRARTRYF
D gene: TRBD1; V gene: TRBV6-5; CDR3 length: 11; CDR3 protein: CASQDRAEAFF
D gene: TRBD2; V gene: TRBV5-4; CDR3 length: 16; CDR3 protein: CASSPGGVAGYNKQFF
D gene: TRBD1; V gene: TRBV6-9; CDR3 length: 16; CDR3 protein: CASSPGQGSFTDTQYF
D gene: -; V gene: TRBV11-2; CDR3 length: 15; CDR3 protein: CASSLGLGENSPLHF
D gene: -; V gene: TRBV5-6; CDR3 length: 16; CDR3 protein: CASSLGTELRAGELFF
D gene: -; V gene: TRBV5-8; CDR3 length: 14; CDR3 protein: CASSKTPPGYEQYF
D gene: TRBD1; V gene: TRBV6-5; CDR3 length: 13; CDR3 protein: CASSRTGHNEQFF
D gene: -; V gene: TRBV5-1; CDR3 length: 14; CDR3 protein: CASSLHPDHYEQYF
D gene: TRBD2; V gene: TRBV6-2/TRBV6-3; CDR3 length: 18; CDR3 protein: CASSSLLVTSASSYEQYF
D gene: -; V gene: TRBV5-4; CDR3 length: 14; CDR3 protein: CASSGSGASDTQYF
D gene: -; V gene: TRBV11-2; CDR3 length: 14; CDR3 protein: CASSFAGAKNTQYF
D gene: TRBD1; V gene: TRBV11-2; CDR3 length: 15; CDR3 protein: CASSSRTGGFYEQYF
D gene: -; V gene: TRBV5-5; CDR3 length: 13; CDR3 protein: CASSLDRYYEQCF
D gene: -; V gene: TRBV12-3/TRBV12-4; CDR3 length: 13; CDR3 protein: CASSLGGKDEQFF
D gene: -; V gene: TRBV6-1; CDR3 length: 13; CDR3 protein: CASTTGTHYGYTF
D gene: -; V gene: TRBV11-3; CDR3 length: 16; CDR3 protein: CASGLDSNKGTDTQYF
D gene: -; V gene: TRBV6-2/TRBV6-3; CDR3 length: 14; CDR3 protein: CASSYSLLQRGYTF
D gene: -; V gene: TRBV15; CDR3 length: 12; CDR3 protein: CATSRTKETQYF
D gene: -; V gene: TRBV6-6; CDR3 length: 14; CDR3 protein: CASSYTGGDTEAFF
D gene: TRBD1; V gene: TRBV4-2; CDR3 length: 15; CDR3 protein: CASSLRTGCPYEQYF
D gene: -; V gene: TRBV6-5; CDR3 length: 15; CDR3 protein: CASSRGVGSYNEQFF
D gene: TRBD2; V gene: TRBV6-6; CDR3 length: 14; CDR3 protein: CASISGGGSDTQYF
D gene: -; V gene: TRBV6-5; CDR3 length: 13; CDR3 protein: CASTPGFHYGYTF
D gene: -; V gene: TRBV5-6; CDR3 length: 16; CDR3 protein: CASSSFVMAVNYGYTF
D gene: -; V gene: TRBV9; CDR3 length: 14; CDR3 protein: CASSPRQGRDMQFF
D gene: TRBD2; V gene: TRBV6-6; CDR3 length: 16; CDR3 protein: CPSSYLGTSGMDTQYF
D gene: -; V gene: TRBV7-8; CDR3 length: 12; CDR3 protein: CASSLSQCGQYF
D gene: -; V gene: TRBV5-4; CDR3 length: 15; CDR3 protein: CASSLGTTSTNTQYF
D gene: -; V gene: TRBV12-3/TRBV12-4; CDR3 length: 14; CDR3 protein: CASSFGRRNYGYTF
D gene: TRBD1; V gene: TRBV11-2; CDR3 length: 13; CDR3 protein: CSSSLQGDQPQHF
D gene: -; V gene: TRBV7-9; CDR3 length: 14; CDR3 protein: CASSSSIYYNEQFF
D gene: TRBD1; V gene: TRBV11-1; CDR3 length: 15; CDR3 protein: CDSSLPRTGYGEQYF
D gene: -; V gene: TRBV12-3/TRBV12-4; CDR3 length: 14; CDR3 protein: CASSLTDLNYDQYF
D gene: TRBD1; V gene: TRBV5-6; CDR3 length: 12; CDR3 protein: CASSWTGRGYTF
D gene: -; V gene: TRBV30; CDR3 length: 16; CDR3 protein: CAWSDWEGSALETQYF
D gene: TRBD2; V gene: TRBV11-2; CDR3 length: 18; CDR3 protein: CASSPGTSGRGYQETQYF
D gene: -; V gene: TRBV4-2; CDR3 length: 14; CDR3 protein: CASSQGPQGAGYTF
D gene: TRBD1; V gene: TRBV7-9; CDR3 length: 15; CDR3 protein: CASSLRQGEDAEAFF
D gene: -; V gene: TRBV6-1; CDR3 length: 13; CDR3 protein: CASTLMGGTEAFF